One sample yielded the 18 T cell receptor beta chains listed below, sequenced in a study of control samples from healthy donors and cancer patients. Some clones are missing from TCRdb's copy, which holds only in-frame ones; the method was immunoSEQ multiplex PCR. This table holds just under 100,000 clones, 90% to 95% found once. Source material: blood. These receptors were obtained from a man aged 18-30 years in good health.

The chain is built from TRBV11-2 and TRBJ2-4, with a weak D call TRBD2 (5 bases). Germline CDR1 SGHAT, CDR2 FQNNGV. The CDR3 has 11 amino acids. V was cut by 5 bases and J by 13 bases, with 12 bases left in between. The CDR3 here is CASSTGLNQYF. As DNA, the CDR3 is TGTGCCAGCAGCACCGGACTTAACCAGTACTTC.

This chain links TRBV7-9 with TRBJ2-5; D is possibly TRBD1 (5 bases). V was clipped by 2 bases and J by 2 bases, with 9 bases between them. Germline V gene lookup returns CDR1 SEHNR and CDR2 FQNEAQ (reference sequence). The CDR3 is 14 residues long. The CDR3 loop is CASSLSQGQETQYF. In DNA, the CDR3 is TGTGCCAGCAGCTTAAGTCAGGGTCAAGAGACCCAGTACTTC.

The genes are TRBV27 and TRBJ1-3; no clear D gene. The CDR3 spans 18 residues. Germline CDR1 MNHEY, CDR2 SMNVEV (reference sequence). Trimming took 2 bases from V and 3 from J, leaving 20 bases between them. This CDR3 reads CASSLKWPRARGGNTIYF. CDR3 coding DNA: TGTGCCAGCAGTTTAAAGTGGCCGAGGGCTCGAGGTGGAAACACCATATATTTT.

The chain has TRBV7-2 and TRBJ2-7; D is unclear. This CDR3 spans 16 amino acids. Between the trimmed V and J ends, which lost 3 bases and 2 bases, there was a span of 17 bases. The germline V gene has CDR1 SGHTA and CDR2 FQGNSA. In DNA, the CDR3 is TGTGCCAGCAGCTTCCAGCCCAGCGAGGCCCCCTACGAGCAGTACTTC. Translating gives CASSFQPSEAPYEQYF.

In this sample, this clone turned up once. The chain links TRBV18 to TRBJ2-1; D is unclear. The CDR3 loop spans 15 amino acids. Germline CDR1 and CDR2: KGHSH and LQKENI. V lost 4 bases, J lost 0 bases, and 10 bases lay in between. DNA of the CDR3: TGTGCCAGCTCACTAGATCTAGGCTCCTACAATGAGCAGTTCTTC. Its translation: CASSLDLGSYNEQFF.

This rearrangement joins TRBV7-2 to TRBJ1-1, with D unclear. Per the germline V gene, CDR1 is SGHTA and CDR2 is FQGNSA. The length of the CDR3 is 13 residues. V was pared by 5 bases and J by 1 base, with 8 bases between. DNA for the CDR3: TGTGCCAGCAGCGTTATTGGGAACACTGAAGCTTTCTTT. This translates into CASSVIGNTEAFF.

The gene calls are TRBV5-1 and TRBJ1-1; 9 bases line up with TRBD1. Germline V gene lookup returns CDR1 SGHRS and CDR2 YFSETQ. Trimming took 1 base from V and 0 from J; bases not matched to a gene: 4. CDR3 length: 16 residues. Here the CDR3 reads CASSLNGDRVNTEAFF. CDR3 coding DNA: TGCGCCAGCAGCTTGAATGGGGACAGGGTGAACACTGAAGCTTTCTTT.

The V call is TRBV5-1, the J call TRBJ1-4, with a possible D match to TRBD1 (5 bases). CDR1 is SGHRS, CDR2 YFSETQ, per germline. V was clipped by 2 bases and J by 4 bases, with 6 bases between them. The CDR3 runs 13 residues. The CDR3 reads CASSFRVNEKLFF. The CDR3 nucleotides read TGCGCCAGCAGCTTCAGGGTTAATGAAAAACTGTTTTTT.

This sequence joins TRBV19 and TRBJ2-7; 7 bases match TRBD1. Germline V gives CDR1 LNHDA, CDR2 SQIVND (reference sequence). The trim removed 5 bases at V and 4 bases at J, leaving 5 bases unmatched. This CDR3 has 13 residues. The CDR3 protein is CASSSRGMYEQYF. The DNA for the CDR3 is TGTGCCAGTAGTTCCAGGGGGATGTACGAGCAGTACTTC.

The chain is built from TRBV18 and TRBJ1-1; D is undetermined. In germline, CDR1 is KGHSH, CDR2 LQKENI. V dropped 2 bases and J dropped 4 bases, with 5 bases sitting between them. The CDR3 covers 12 residues. This CDR3 is CASSPVSTEAFF. In DNA, the CDR3 is TGTGCCAGCTCACCAGTGAGCACTGAAGCTTTCTTT.

The chain joins TRBV6-1 to TRBJ2-1; possibly TRBD1 for D (6 bases). Per germline, CDR1 MNHNS and CDR2 SASEGT. V was cut by 3 bases and J by 0 bases, with 9 bases left in between. The CDR3 is 15 residues long. For the CDR3, the DNA is TGTGCCAGCAGTGAGACAGGCCTCTCCTACAATGAGCAGTTCTTC. It yields the protein CASSETGLSYNEQFF.

The V and J genes are TRBV28 and TRBJ1-5; TRBD1 might be the D (6 bases). CDR3 length: 17 amino acids. V gave up 2 bases and J gave up 2 bases, with 16 bases separating them. Germline lookup yields CDR1 MDHEN and CDR2 SYDVKM. The CDR3 DNA reads as TGTGCCAGCAGTTTAGGCCAGGGGTTCGGTGGCAATCAGCCCCAGCATTTT. It codes for CASSLGQGFGGNQPQHF.

This sequence joins TRBV27 and TRBJ1-6, with 11 nucleotides matching TRBD1. CDR1 is MNHEY and CDR2 is SMNVEV in the germline V gene (reference sequence). The ends lost 2 bases at V and 9 bases at J; junction bases unmatched: 3. The length of the CDR3 is 15 residues. CDR3 sequence (DNA): TGTGCCAGCAGTTTAGGGACAGGGGGTCGTTCACCCCTCCACTTT. It yields the protein CASSLGTGGRSPLHF.

This clone was seen only once. The chain joins TRBV7-2 to TRBJ2-5, with no clear D. V lost 5 bases and J lost 2, with 18 bases in between. CDR3 length: 16 residues. Germline CDR1 reads SGHTA; CDR2 reads FQGNSA. CDR3 sequence (DNA): TGTGCCAGCAGCCCAGCATCTGGTGGCATTCAAGAGACCCAGTACTTC. This sequence encodes CASSPASGGIQETQYF.

The rearrangement uses TRBV28 and TRBJ1-2; no clear D. The CDR3 is made up of 12 amino acids. The V and J ends lost 1 base and 8 bases respectively, with 8 bases between them. Germline V CDR1 and CDR2: MDHEN, SYDVKM. For the CDR3, the DNA is TGTGCCAGCAGTTTATATTCTGAGGGCTACACCTTC. The encoded protein is CASSLYSEGYTF.

The chain is built from TRBV7-2 and TRBJ1-6; 7 positions agree with TRBD1. V shed 4 bases, J shed 8 bases, and the junction held 5 bases outside the gene matches. This CDR3 region has 14 residues. Germline V CDR1 and CDR2: SGHTA, FQGNSA. CDR3 nucleotide sequence: TGTGCCAGCAGCTCTATGACAGGGTATTCACCCCTCCACTTT. It translates to CASSSMTGYSPLHF.

This clone was seen just once. The J gene is TRBJ2-7, the V gene TRBV9, with a possible D match to TRBD2 (6 bases). Trimming removed 0 bases from V and 1 base from J, with 11 bases in between. The CDR3 consists of 15 residues. Germline V CDR1 and CDR2: SGDLS, YYNGEE. The CDR3 DNA follows: TGTGCCAGCAGCGTAGGACTAGATATATCCTACGAGCAGTACTTC. It encodes CASSVGLDISYEQYF.

The chain joins TRBV10-3 to TRBJ1-1; D unresolved. V was trimmed by 8 bases and J by 10 bases, leaving 14 bases between them. Germline-derived CDR1 and CDR2 are ENHRY and SYGVKD. The CDR3 length is 11 residues. The CDR3 region is CAIENGVGAFF. Here the CDR3 DNA reads TGTGCCATCGAAAACGGTGTCGGAGCTTTCTTT.